Each of the 4 T cell receptor beta chains below was sequenced from the same sample in a study of T cell repertoires in cytomegalovirus infection. These TCRs' antigens remain unknown. TCRdb reprocessed the reads with MiXCR, giving one entry per CDR3 protein. The sample has a few hundred thousand distinct CDR3 sequences, roughly 34% seen once; the top ten hold roughly 15%. The specimen comprised cultured PBMCs, sampled from culture after CMV antigen stimulation. All receptors come from a human donor in good health (CMV status not recorded). Some clones in this sample may be carry-over from other donors' samples.

This clonotype was seen more than once but under ten times. The V and J genes are TRBV19 and TRBJ2-1, with D possibly matching TRBD1 (6 bases). The germline V gene encodes CDR1 LNHDA and CDR2 SQIVND (reference sequence). V lost 10 bases and J lost 2, with 15 bases in between. CDR3 length equals 14 residues. CDR3 protein: CATKTGRAYNEQFF. The CDR3 DNA sequence: TGTGCCACCAAGACAGGAAGGGCCTACAATGAGCAGTTCTTC.

This clonotype has just a few counts. The chain uses TRBV10-3 and TRBJ2-7; perhaps TRBD2 as D (5 bases). Trimming took off 4 bases at V and 5 bases at J, with 15 bases between the two ends. This CDR3 has 14 amino acids. Germline V CDR1 and CDR2: ENHRY, SYGVKD. CDR3 sequence (DNA): TGTGCCATCAGTGGTCTTGCCGGGGTGGACGAGCAGTACTTC. Encoded protein: CAISGLAGVDEQYF.

This clonotype was observed a handful of times. The chain has TRBV7-3 and TRBJ2-1, with D tentatively TRBD2 (6 bases). Trimming pared 4 bases from V and 6 bases from J, leaving 13 bases between. Germline CDR1 reads SGHTA; CDR2 reads FQGTGA. The CDR3 is 14 amino acids. The CDR3 reads CASSSPGRTNEQFF. CDR3 nucleotide sequence: TGTGCCAGCAGCTCCCCGGGGAGGACCAATGAGCAGTTCTTC. Variable domain in full (rest from reference TRBV7-3 and TRBJ2-1): GAGVSQTPSNKVTEKGKYVELRCDPISGHTALYWYRQSLGQGPEFLIYFQGTGAADDSGLPNDRFFAVRPEGSVSTLKIQRTERGDSAVYLCASSSPGRTNEQFFGPGTRLTVL.

This chain joins TRBV18 and TRBJ2-3; 7 bases fit TRBD2. Germline CDR1 and CDR2: KGHSH and LQKENI. The CDR3 extends over 14 amino acids. Trimming took 0 bases from V and 3 from J; bases not matched to a gene: 0. Here the CDR3 reads CASSPPAGTDTQYF. Written as DNA, the CDR3 is TGTGCCAGCTCACCACCAGCGGGAACAGATACGCAGTATTTT.